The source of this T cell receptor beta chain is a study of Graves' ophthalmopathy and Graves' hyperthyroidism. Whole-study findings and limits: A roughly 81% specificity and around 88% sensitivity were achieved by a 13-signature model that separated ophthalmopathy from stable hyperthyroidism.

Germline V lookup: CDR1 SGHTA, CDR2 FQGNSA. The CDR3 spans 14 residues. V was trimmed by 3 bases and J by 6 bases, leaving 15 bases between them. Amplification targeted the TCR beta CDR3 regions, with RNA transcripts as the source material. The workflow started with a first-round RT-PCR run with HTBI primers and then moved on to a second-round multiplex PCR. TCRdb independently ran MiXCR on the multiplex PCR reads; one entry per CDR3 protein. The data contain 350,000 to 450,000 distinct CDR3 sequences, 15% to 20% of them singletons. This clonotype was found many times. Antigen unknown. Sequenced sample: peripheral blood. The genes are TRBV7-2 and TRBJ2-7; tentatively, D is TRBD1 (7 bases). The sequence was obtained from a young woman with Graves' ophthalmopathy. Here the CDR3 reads CASSLVGGQREQYF. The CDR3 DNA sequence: TGTGCCAGCAGCTTGGTGGGGGGACAGCGCGAGCAGTACTTC.